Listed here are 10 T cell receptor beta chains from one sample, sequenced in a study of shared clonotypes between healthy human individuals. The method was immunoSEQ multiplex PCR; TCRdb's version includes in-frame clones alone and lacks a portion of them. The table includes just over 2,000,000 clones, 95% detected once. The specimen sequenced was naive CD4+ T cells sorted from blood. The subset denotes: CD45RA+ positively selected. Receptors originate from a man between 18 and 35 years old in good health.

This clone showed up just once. The CDR3 is CASSLQSGTLSYEQYF. Written as DNA, the CDR3 is TGCGCCAGCAGCTTGCAGTCAGGGACCCTCTCCTACGAGCAGTACTTC. V is TRBV5-1 and J is TRBJ2-7, with D tentatively TRBD1 or TRBD2 (5 bases each). This CDR3 has 16 residues. V shed 1 base and J shed 0 bases, with 14 bases lying between them. Per germline, CDR1 SGHRS and CDR2 YFSETQ.

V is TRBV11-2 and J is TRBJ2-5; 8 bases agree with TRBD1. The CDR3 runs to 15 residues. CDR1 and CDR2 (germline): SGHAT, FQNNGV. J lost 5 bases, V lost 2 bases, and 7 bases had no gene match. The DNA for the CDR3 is TGTGCCAGCAGCTTATTCCCGACAGGGGTGGAGACCCAGTACTTC. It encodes CASSLFPTGVETQYF.

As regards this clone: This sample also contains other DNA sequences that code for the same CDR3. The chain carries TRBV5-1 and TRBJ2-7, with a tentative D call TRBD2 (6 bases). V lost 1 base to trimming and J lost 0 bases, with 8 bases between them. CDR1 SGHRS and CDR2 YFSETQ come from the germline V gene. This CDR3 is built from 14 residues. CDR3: CASSLYGSSYEQYF. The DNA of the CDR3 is TGCGCCAGCAGCTTGTACGGGAGCTCCTACGAGCAGTACTTC.

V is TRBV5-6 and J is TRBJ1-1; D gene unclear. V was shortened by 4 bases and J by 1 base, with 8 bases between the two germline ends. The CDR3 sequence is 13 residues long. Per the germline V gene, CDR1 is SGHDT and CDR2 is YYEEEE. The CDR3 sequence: CASSVVENTEAFF. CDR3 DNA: TGTGCCAGCAGCGTTGTGGAGAACACTGAAGCTTTCTTT.

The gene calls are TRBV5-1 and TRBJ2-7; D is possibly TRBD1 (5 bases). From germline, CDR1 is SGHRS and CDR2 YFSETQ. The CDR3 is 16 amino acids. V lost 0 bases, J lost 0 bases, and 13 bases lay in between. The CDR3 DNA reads TGCGCCAGCAGCTTGGGATCAGGGCGAATCTCCTACGAGCAGTACTTC. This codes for CASSLGSGRISYEQYF.

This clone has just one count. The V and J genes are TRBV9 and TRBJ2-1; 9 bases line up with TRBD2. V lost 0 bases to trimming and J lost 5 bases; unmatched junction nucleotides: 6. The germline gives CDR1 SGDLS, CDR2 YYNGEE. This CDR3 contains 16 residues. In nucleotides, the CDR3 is TGTGCCAGCAGCGTAGCTACGCGGGGGGGCCACAATGAGCAGTTCTTC. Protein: CASSVATRGGHNEQFF.

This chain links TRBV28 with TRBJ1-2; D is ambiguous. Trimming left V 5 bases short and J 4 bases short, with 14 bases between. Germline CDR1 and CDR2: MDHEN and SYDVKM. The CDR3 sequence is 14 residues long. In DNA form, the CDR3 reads TGTGCCAGCAGTCTAAAAGGACGGATCTATGGCTACACCTTC. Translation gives CASSLKGRIYGYTF.

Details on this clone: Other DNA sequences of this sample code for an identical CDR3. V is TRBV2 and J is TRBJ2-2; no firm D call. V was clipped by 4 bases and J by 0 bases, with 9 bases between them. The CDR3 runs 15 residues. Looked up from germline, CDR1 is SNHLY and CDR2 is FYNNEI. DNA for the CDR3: TGTGCCAGCAGTGGTGAAGGAGCGAACACCGGGGAGCTGTTTTTT. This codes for CASSGEGANTGELFF.

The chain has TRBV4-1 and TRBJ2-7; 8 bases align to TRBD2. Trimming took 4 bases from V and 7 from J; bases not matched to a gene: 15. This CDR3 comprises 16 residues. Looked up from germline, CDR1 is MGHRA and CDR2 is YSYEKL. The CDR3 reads CASSLRTSGGVREQYF. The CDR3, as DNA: TGCGCCAGCAGCCTAAGAACCTCGGGGGGGGTTCGGGAGCAGTACTTC.

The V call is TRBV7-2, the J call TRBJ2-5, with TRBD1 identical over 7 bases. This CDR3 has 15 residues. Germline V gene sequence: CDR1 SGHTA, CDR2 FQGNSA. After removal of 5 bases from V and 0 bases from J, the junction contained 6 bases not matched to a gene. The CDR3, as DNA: TGTGCCAGCAGCGGACGGGACAGATACCAAGAGACCCAGTACTTC. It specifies CASSGRDRYQETQYF.